Listed below are T cell receptor beta chains from one sample, sequenced in a study of T cells in Graves' hyperthyroidism and ophthalmopathy. TCRdb reanalysed the multiplex PCR reads using MiXCR and keeps one entry per CDR3 protein. The sample comprises some 490,000 distinct CDR3 sequences, 20% to 25% of which are singletons, and under 55% rests with the top ten. The specimen was blood. Source of these receptors: a woman in her 70s with Graves' ophthalmopathy. Both conserved end residues are part of each CDR3. A D gene is named only where the DNA matches it firmly. The listing skips clone size in some rows; elsewhere it reads once, few, many or a size class.

v_gene,j_gene,abundance,d_gene,CDR3nt,CDR3aa
TRBV20-1,TRBJ1-1,few,-,TGCAGTGCTAGCGTCGGTCCTATGAACACTGAAGCTTTCTTT,CSASVGPMNTEAFF
TRBV25-1,TRBJ1-2,-,-,TGTGCCAGCAGCGACCCCTCCCCCGGGGGCTACACCTTC,CASSDPSPGGYTF
TRBV30,TRBJ1-3,few,-,TGTGCCTGGAGTGTGGGGGGGCCGCAAACTGGAAACACCATATATTTT,CAWSVGGPQTGNTIYF
TRBV27,TRBJ2-3,few,TRBD2,TGTGCCAGCAGTTTATTACCCAGCGGGAGAGTAACAGATACGCAGTATTTT,CASSLLPSGRVTDTQYF
TRBV15,TRBJ2-3,few,-,TGTGCCACCAGCAATGGGGGGACAGATAGAGATACGCAGTATTTT,CATSNGGTDRDTQYF
TRBV18,TRBJ1-2,few,-,TGTGCCAGCTCACCACCCGGACGGGACATCTATGGCTACACCTTC,CASSPPGRDIYGYTF
TRBV28,TRBJ1-4,few,-,TGTGCCAGCAGTTGGAGACAGGAAAATGAAAAACTGTTTTTT,CASSWRQENEKLFF
TRBV12-3/TRBV12-4,TRBJ1-2,many,-,TGTGCCAGCAGTATGGGACCTATTGGCTACACCTTC,CASSMGPIGYTF
TRBV5-1,TRBJ2-1,-,TRBD2,TGCGCCAGCAGGGGAGGGACTAGCGCTTACAATGAGCAGTTCTTC,CASRGGTSAYNEQFF
TRBV7-9,TRBJ2-5,-,-,TGTGCCAGCAGCTATGGGGAGGACCCCCAGTACTTC,CASSYGEDPQYF
TRBV10-3,TRBJ2-1,few,TRBD2,TGTGCCATCACAGGGACCACTAGCGGGGGCTCCTACAATGAGCAGTTCTTC,CAITGTTSGGSYNEQFF
TRBV6-1,TRBJ1-4,few,-,TGTGCCAGCAGGACAATCTCCCGTGAAAAACTGTTTTTT,CASRTISREKLFF
TRBV4-3,TRBJ2-5,few,-,TGCGCCAGCAGCCAAGAGGCTTCGAGGCCATCCCAAGAGACCCAGTACTTC,CASSQEASRPSQETQYF
TRBV12-3/TRBV12-4,TRBJ2-5,-,-,TGTGCCAGCAGTTCTCTAAACATGGGAGGCCAAGAGACCCAGTACTTC,CASSSLNMGGQETQYF
TRBV12-3/TRBV12-4,TRBJ2-3,many,-,TGTGCCAGCAGTTTAGTGGCAGGGAGAGATACGCAGTATTTT,CASSLVAGRDTQYF
TRBV4-3,TRBJ2-7,-,TRBD2,TGCGCCAGCAGCCAAGACCTAGCGGGCCTGATCTCCTACGAGCAGTACTTC,CASSQDLAGLISYEQYF
TRBV3-1,TRBJ2-1,few,-,TGTGCCAGCAGCCTTATCTCTATGGAAGGCGGTGAGCAGTTCTTC,CASSLISMEGGEQFF
TRBV29-1,TRBJ2-7,many,TRBD1,TGCAGCGTTGTCGGGGCAGGGGGTAACGAGCAGTACTTC,CSVVGAGGNEQYF
TRBV24-1,TRBJ2-2,-,-,TGTGCCACCAGACAGGGATCTGCCGGGGAGCTGTTTTTT,CATRQGSAGELFF
TRBV6-6,TRBJ2-7,-,-,TGTGCCAGCAGTTACACAGGGAACGAGCAGTACTTC,CASSYTGNEQYF
TRBV5-1,TRBJ2-1,many,-,TGCGCCAGCAGCTTCCGGAGTAGCGATGAGCAGTTCTTC,CASSFRSSDEQFF
TRBV19,TRBJ2-7,-,TRBD1,TGCGCCAGTTCACGAACAGGGGGCAGGACGGGCTACGAGCAGTACTTC,CASSRTGGRTGYEQYF
TRBV7-9,TRBJ2-3,-,-,TGTGCCGGCAGCTTAGGAGGTGGCGGCCCGAGGACAGATACGCAGTATTTT,CAGSLGGGGPRTDTQYF